This T cell receptor (beta chain) was found in a study of beta chain features in type 1 diabetes. Reverse transcription of all isolated RNA meant that expressed TCRB transcripts were sequenced. Libraries were prepared by immunoSEQ multiplex PCR; TCRdb keeps only in-frame clonotypes and omits some of them. The sample records under 900,000 clones, roughly 15% being singletons. The material sequenced was naive CD4+ T cells from blood. This receptor was obtained from a young woman in good health.

This CDR3 reads CASSPRMTTYGYTF. The CDR3 DNA sequence: TGTGCCAGCAGTCCCCGGATGACAACCTATGGCTACACCTTC. The V call is TRBV28, the J call TRBJ1-2; D is uncertain. Between the trimmed V and J ends, which lost 5 bases and 4 bases, there was a span of 14 bases. Germline-derived CDR1 and CDR2 are MDHEN and SYDVKM. This CDR3 is built from 14 residues.